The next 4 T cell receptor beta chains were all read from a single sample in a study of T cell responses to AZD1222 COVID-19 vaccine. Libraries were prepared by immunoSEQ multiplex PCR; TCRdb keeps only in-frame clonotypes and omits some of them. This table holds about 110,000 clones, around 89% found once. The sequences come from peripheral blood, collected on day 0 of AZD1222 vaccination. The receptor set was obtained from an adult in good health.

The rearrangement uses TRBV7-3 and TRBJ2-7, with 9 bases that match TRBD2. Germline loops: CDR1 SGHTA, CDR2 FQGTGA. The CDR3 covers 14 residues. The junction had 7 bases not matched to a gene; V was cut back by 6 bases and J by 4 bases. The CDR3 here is CASSPSSGKYEQYF. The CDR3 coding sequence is TGTGCCAGCAGTCCTTCTAGCGGGAAGTACGAGCAGTACTTC.

CDR3 region: CASSEATDTQYF. The CDR3 DNA reads TGTGCCAGCAGTGAAGCGACTGACACGCAGTATTTT. The V gene is TRBV2, the J gene TRBJ2-3; D is uncertain. Germline CDR1 is SNHLY and CDR2 is FYNNEI. V gave up 0 bases and J gave up 9 bases, with 7 bases separating them. The CDR3 extends over 12 amino acids.

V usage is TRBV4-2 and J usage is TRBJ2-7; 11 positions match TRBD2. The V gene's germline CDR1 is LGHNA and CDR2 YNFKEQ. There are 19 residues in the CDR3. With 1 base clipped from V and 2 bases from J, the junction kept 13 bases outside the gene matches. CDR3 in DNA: TGTGCCAGCAGCCAAGTTTGGTCTAGCGGGAGGACTCTCACCTACGAGCAGTACTTC. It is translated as CASSQVWSSGRTLTYEQYF.

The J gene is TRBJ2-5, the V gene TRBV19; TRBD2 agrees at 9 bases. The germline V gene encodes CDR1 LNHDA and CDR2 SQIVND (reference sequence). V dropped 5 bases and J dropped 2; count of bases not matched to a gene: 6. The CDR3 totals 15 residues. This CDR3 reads CASSAVTSGQETQYF. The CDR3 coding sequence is TGTGCCAGTAGTGCGGTGACTAGCGGACAAGAGACCCAGTACTTC. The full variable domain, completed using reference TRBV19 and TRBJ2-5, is DGGITQSPKYLFRKEGQNVTLSCEQNLNHDAMYWYRQDPGQGLRLIYYSQIVNDFQKGDIAEGYSVSREKKESFPLTVTSAQKNPTAFYLCASSAVTSGQETQYFGPGTRLLVL.